The sequence of this TCR beta chain was determined in a study of T cell repertoires in cytomegalovirus infection (dated by TCRdb to between 2018 and 2021). Concerning the study at large: Recently identified HLA-C-restricted CMV epitopes, whose presentation resists viral immunomodulation, were targeted by peptide stimulations together with well-studied HLA-B-restricted epitopes. Donor HLA type was relevant to the analysis, because carriage of CMV infection together with the matching HLA type was indicated by public TCR beta signatures.

Broader findings and caveats from the paper: Cumulative frequency of public TCR beta family members discriminated carriers of CMV infection plus the relevant HLA type in this cohort and an independent approximately 370-donor cohort. The ex vivo response was dominated by HLA-C-restricted CMV-specific TCR beta clonotypes, which also provided the single most frequent clonotype in two of eight donors.

The reads were generated on an Illumina HiSeq 1500. In-frame beta chains were kept once TCRdb had trimmed the public reads at Q25 with fastp and called clones with MiXCR. Rows are unified per CDR3 protein, each entry keeping the most common DNA and genes. The sample table records 750,000 to 900,000 distinct CDR3 sequences; 25% to 35% of these occur just once. The ten top clones hold about an eighth of the sample. The treatment or condition label, as the study defines it: in vitro stimulation with specific CMV peptide epitopes to enrich CMV-specific T cells. This clonotype has a count of ten or more. The antigen it binds to is not known. The sample holds no much larger clone one base away, and base qualities are not on file. This sequence was found in a human donor in good health (CMV status not recorded). Some clones in this sample may be carry-over from other donors' samples. The input for sequencing was cultured CD8+ T cells from PBMCs, taken from culture after CMV antigen stimulation.

For the CDR3, the sequence is CASSLEVYNSPLHF. At the DNA level, the sequence is TGTGCCAGCAGTTTAGAAGTGTATAATTCACCCCTCCACTTT. In this chain, TRBV27 is recombined with TRBJ1-6; the D segment cannot be called with confidence. From the cysteine up to the phenylalanine, the CDR3 has a length of 14 residues. Just the 42-base CDR3 DNA is kept, in frame starting at base 1. At the junction V is shortened by 2 bases and J by 4 bases, with 6 bases in between. CDR1 and CDR2 are read off the germline V gene (reference sequence) as MNHEY and SMNVEV.